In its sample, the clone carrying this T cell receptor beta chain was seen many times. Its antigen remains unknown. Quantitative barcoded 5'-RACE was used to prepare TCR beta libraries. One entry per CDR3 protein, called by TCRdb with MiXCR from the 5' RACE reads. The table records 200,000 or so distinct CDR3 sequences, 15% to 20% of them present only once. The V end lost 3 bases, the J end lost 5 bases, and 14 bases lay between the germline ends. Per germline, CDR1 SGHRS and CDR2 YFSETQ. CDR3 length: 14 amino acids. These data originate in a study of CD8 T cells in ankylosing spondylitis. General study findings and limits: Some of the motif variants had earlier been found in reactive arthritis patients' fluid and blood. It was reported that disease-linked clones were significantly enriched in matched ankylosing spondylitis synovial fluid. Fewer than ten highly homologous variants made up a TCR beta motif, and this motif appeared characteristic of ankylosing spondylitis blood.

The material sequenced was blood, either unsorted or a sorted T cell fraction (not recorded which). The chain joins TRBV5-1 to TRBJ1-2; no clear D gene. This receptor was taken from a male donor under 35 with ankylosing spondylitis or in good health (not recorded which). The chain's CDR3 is CASSSDGSGYGYTF. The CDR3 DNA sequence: TGCGCCAGCAGCTCCGACGGGTCTGGGTATGGCTACACCTTC.